Below are 20 T cell receptor beta chains sequenced from a single sample in a study of blood T cell repertoires in COVID-19. This table comes from immunoSEQ multiplex PCR, and its TCRdb copy is limited to in-frame clones, with some not included. The table lists 310,000 or so clones, 75% to 90% of them singletons. Sequenced material: peripheral blood. These TCRs come from a woman between 25 and 40 years old who had recovered from COVID-19.

The chain is built from TRBV28 and TRBJ2-4; no clear D gene. The V and J ends lost 3 bases and 9 bases respectively, with 15 bases between them. In germline, CDR1 is MDHEN, CDR2 SYDVKM. The CDR3 spans 14 residues. The CDR3 coding sequence is TGTGCCAGCAGTTTGCCCGACGCGGTGGGCATTCAGTACTTC. This gives the protein CASSLPDAVGIQYF.

The chain carries TRBV13 and TRBJ1-3; D gene ambiguous. From germline, CDR1 is PRHDT and CDR2 FYEKMQ (reference sequence). V was shortened by 5 bases and J by 1 base, with 21 bases between the two germline ends. CDR3 length equals 18 residues. CDR3 region: CASSQRVRGPASGNTIYF. The CDR3, as DNA: TGTGCCAGCAGCCAGAGGGTTCGTGGCCCGGCTTCTGGAAACACCATATATTTT.

The chain recombines TRBV19 with TRBJ1-2, with 9 nucleotides matching TRBD1. Germline V gene lookup returns CDR1 LNHDA and CDR2 SQIVND (reference sequence). J gave up 7 bases and V 5 bases, and 5 bases lay outside the gene matches. This CDR3 comprises 13 residues. CDR3 in amino acids: CASSPGQGFGYTF. The CDR3 region has the DNA TGTGCCAGTAGTCCGGGACAGGGATTTGGCTACACCTTC.

This clone was detected only a few times. V usage is TRBV15 and J usage is TRBJ2-7; TRBD1 aligns across 8 bases. This CDR3 region has 14 residues. The junction had 7 bases not matched to a gene; V was cut back by 6 bases and J by 3 bases. Germline assignment: CDR1 LNHNV and CDR2 YYDKDF (reference sequence). CDR3 loop: CATRPTGTGYEQYF. CDR3 sequence (DNA): TGTGCCACCAGGCCGACCGGGACAGGCTACGAGCAGTACTTC.

Note on this clone: Other DNA sequences in the same sample also yield this CDR3. The chain has TRBV7-9 and TRBJ2-7; D remains ambiguous. The CDR3 sequence is 13 residues long. CDR1 is SEHNR, CDR2 FQNEAQ, per germline (reference sequence). Between the trimmed V and J ends, which lost 5 bases and 6 bases, there was a span of 14 bases. DNA of the CDR3: TGTGCCAGCAGCCCACCAGCAGCAGGCGAGCAGTACTTC. Translated: CASSPPAAGEQYF.

The chain joins TRBV4-2 to TRBJ2-1; D perhaps matches TRBD1 (7 bases). Between the trimmed V and J ends, which lost 0 bases and 11 bases, there was a span of 17 bases. This CDR3 has 15 amino acids. The germline CDR1 and CDR2 sequences are LGHNA and YNFKEQ. CDR3 sequence (DNA): TGTGCCAGCAGCCAAGACAGGGGGGATACAATGCAGCAGTTCTTC. It translates to CASSQDRGDTMQQFF.

The gene calls are TRBV5-1 and TRBJ2-7, with D perhaps matching TRBD2 (7 bases). From germline, CDR1 is SGHRS and CDR2 YFSETQ. The germline V and J ends were trimmed by 3 bases and 7 bases, with 23 bases remaining between them. The CDR3 consists of 16 residues. The CDR3 sequence is CASSSGAGTYQGEQYF. The CDR3 region has the DNA TGCGCCAGCAGCTCGGGAGCGGGGACCTACCAGGGGGAGCAGTACTTC.

The gene calls are TRBV20-1 and TRBJ2-7; 8 bases match TRBD1. CDR3 size: 11 residues. Germline lookup yields CDR1 DFQATT and CDR2 SNEGSKA (reference sequence). V dropped 5 bases and J dropped 6; count of bases not matched to a gene: 3. The CDR3 here is CSAYRGSEQYF. CDR3 in DNA: TGCAGTGCTTACAGGGGGAGCGAGCAGTACTTC.

This chain links TRBV7-6 with TRBJ2-1, with a possible D match to TRBD2 (6 bases). This CDR3 spans 15 amino acids. CDR1 is SGHVS, CDR2 FNYEAQ, per germline. V was trimmed by 1 base and J by 2 bases, leaving 9 bases between them. The CDR3 loop reads CASSLVGGTYNEQFF. CDR3 coding DNA: TGTGCCAGCAGCTTAGTGGGGGGAACCTACAATGAGCAGTTCTTC.

The chain joins TRBV18 to TRBJ2-7, with 9 bases that match TRBD1. Germline V gives CDR1 KGHSH, CDR2 LQKENI. This CDR3 spans 13 amino acids. Trimming removed 3 bases from V and 5 bases from J; junction bases left unmatched: 2. CDR3 DNA: TGTGCCAGCTCACCGACAGGGGGTAACGAGCAGTACTTC. Translating it yields CASSPTGGNEQYF. The full variable domain, its missing parts supplied by reference TRBV18 and TRBJ2-7, is NAGVMQNPRHLVRRRGQEARLRCSPMKGHSHVYWYRQLPEEGLKFMVYLQKENIIDESGMPKERFSAEFPKEGPSILRIQQVVRGDSAAYFCASSPTGGNEQYFGPGTRLTVT.

This clone appeared once. The chain has TRBV7-9 and TRBJ2-5; D perhaps matches TRBD1 (5 bases). Germline V gene data show CDR1 as SEHNR and CDR2 as FQNEAQ (reference sequence). The CDR3 runs 14 residues. V lost 2 bases and J lost 4, with 11 bases in between. CDR3 region: CASSLWRGAETQYF. The CDR3 nucleotides read TGTGCCAGCAGCTTATGGCGTGGGGCAGAGACCCAGTACTTC.

This clone has more than one count but fewer than ten. The J gene is TRBJ2-1, the V gene TRBV7-6, with 7 bases matching TRBD1. This CDR3 region has 16 residues. Germline CDR1 is SGHVS and CDR2 is FNYEAQ. V shed 8 bases, J shed 4 bases, and the junction held 14 bases outside the gene matches. CDR3 DNA sequence: TGTGCCAGCGCAGAGGGGGCAGGGGCCATATACAATGAGCAGTTCTTC. This sequence encodes CASAEGAGAIYNEQFF.

The CDR3 DNA reads TGCGCCAGCAAGGCGGGGGGAAGCAATGAGCAGTTCTTC. Translation gives CASKAGGSNEQFF. The chain links TRBV5-1 to TRBJ2-1; TRBD2 matches at 8 bases. V dropped 6 bases and J dropped 6; count of bases not matched to a gene: 5. The germline V gene has CDR1 SGHRS and CDR2 YFSETQ. CDR3 length equals 13 residues.

The chain recombines TRBV19 with TRBJ1-2, with D uncertain. Germline values: CDR1 LNHDA, CDR2 SQIVND (reference sequence). This CDR3 has 13 amino acids. Deletions cut 5 bases from V and 5 bases from J, with 12 bases between. The CDR3 nucleotides are TGTGCCAGTAGTCTCAGGACTGGGTATGGCTACACCTTC. It is translated as CASSLRTGYGYTF.

The chain recombines TRBV23-1 with TRBJ2-7; a weak D match, TRBD2 (6 bases). Being an ORF, TRBV23-1 has a function that is uncertain. The CDR3 contains 16 residues. Trimming took off 3 bases at V and 1 base at J, with 16 bases between the two ends. This chain's CDR3 is CASSHPGLKSSYEQYF. DNA for the CDR3: TGCGCCAGCAGTCACCCGGGACTGAAATCTTCCTACGAGCAGTACTTC.

The chain is built from TRBV19 and TRBJ2-7; TRBD1 aligns across 10 bases. Germline trimming cut 5 bases from V and 5 bases from J; bases unmatched to any gene: 9. The CDR3 length is 15 residues. The germline V gene has CDR1 LNHDA and CDR2 SQIVND (reference sequence). The CDR3 DNA follows: TGTGCCAGTAGTTTCCCGGGACAGGGGTCCCACGAGCAGTACTTC. Translated, it gives CASSFPGQGSHEQYF.

This rearrangement joins TRBV4-2 to TRBJ2-1; 13 bases map to TRBD2. The CDR3 extends over 16 amino acids. Per germline, CDR1 LGHNA and CDR2 YNFKEQ. The V and J ends lost 4 bases and 8 bases, in that order; junction bases with no gene match: 8. The CDR3 spells CASSREGLAGKYEQFF. CDR3 sequence (DNA): TGTGCCAGCAGCCGAGAGGGACTAGCGGGAAAGTATGAGCAGTTCTTC.

The chain joins TRBV10-1 to TRBJ1-1, with unresolved D. Trimming shortened V by 3 bases and J by 1 base, and 3 bases separated the two germline ends. The CDR3 has 12 residues. Germline V CDR1 and CDR2: WNHNN, SYGVQD (reference sequence). The CDR3 sequence is CASSDQNTEAFF. The CDR3 nucleotides read TGCGCCAGCAGTGACCAGAACACTGAAGCTTTCTTT.

The genes are TRBV3-1 (or the pseudogene TRBV3-2) and TRBJ1-2; D is uncertain. Germline V lookup: CDR1 LGHDT, CDR2 YNNKEL (reference sequence). Trimming shortened V by 3 bases and J by 8 bases, and 13 bases separated the two germline ends. This CDR3 spans 13 amino acids. Here the CDR3 reads CASSQTGPRGYTF. The CDR3 nucleotides read TGTGCCAGCAGCCAGACGGGTCCTCGGGGCTACACCTTC.

This chain connects TRBV7-2 to TRBJ2-2; D may be TRBD2 (5 bases). The CDR3 runs 13 residues. Germline loops: CDR1 SGHTA, CDR2 FQGNSA. Trimming removed 4 bases from V and 5 bases from J, with 8 bases in between. The CDR3 DNA follows: TGTGCCAGCAGCTCCGGACTGACCGGGGAGCTGTTTTTT. Encoded protein: CASSSGLTGELFF. Filled out from reference TRBV7-2 and TRBJ2-2, the complete variable domain reads GAGVSQSPSNKVTEKGKDVELRCDPISGHTALYWYRQSLGQGLEFLIYFQGNSAPDKSGLPSDRFSAERTGGSVSTLTIQRTQQEDSAVYLCASSSGLTGELFFGEGSRLTVL.